This is a list of T cell receptor beta chains from one sample in a study of T cell changes during pregnancy in multiple sclerosis. Data came from immunoSEQ multiplex PCR; TCRdb stores just in-frame clones and leaves some out. The repertoire holds around 130,000 clones, with under 95% as singletons. Specimen: peripheral blood, collected before pregnancy. The receptors were sampled from a female donor with multiple sclerosis, enrolled in a pregnancy study. Both conserved end residues are trimmed from each CDR3. Fields, in order: V gene, D gene, J gene, CDR3 protein. The D gene is left open where the match is weak.

v_call: TRBV30; d_call: NA; j_call: TRBJ2-5; cdr3_aa: AWSLETQY
v_call: TRBV7-8; d_call: TRBD1; j_call: TRBJ1-1; cdr3_aa: ASSLDRGNTEAF
v_call: TRBV7-2; d_call: NA; j_call: TRBJ2-3; cdr3_aa: ASSLARLTGDTQY
v_call: TRBV2; d_call: NA; j_call: TRBJ1-1; cdr3_aa: ASSPPRSTEAF
v_call: TRBV9; d_call: NA; j_call: TRBJ2-1; cdr3_aa: ASSVESSYNEQF
v_call: TRBV10-3; d_call: TRBD2; j_call: TRBJ2-3; cdr3_aa: AISELLAGGPGVTDTQY
v_call: TRBV5-5; d_call: NA; j_call: TRBJ2-2; cdr3_aa: ATGTLNTGELF
v_call: TRBV5-5; d_call: TRBD1; j_call: TRBJ2-4; cdr3_aa: ASSSTGPNIQY
v_call: TRBV7-8; d_call: TRBD1; j_call: TRBJ1-2; cdr3_aa: ASSSGGPGTYGYT
v_call: TRBV5-4; d_call: TRBD2; j_call: TRBJ2-7; cdr3_aa: ASSLVGGDYEQY
v_call: TRBV7-2; d_call: TRBD1; j_call: TRBJ1-5; cdr3_aa: ASSSPRDRAGNQPQH
v_call: TRBV29-1; d_call: NA; j_call: TRBJ1-2; cdr3_aa: SVEQGLDYGYT
v_call: TRBV14; d_call: TRBD1; j_call: TRBJ1-4; cdr3_aa: ASSVGGQGTKEKLF
v_call: TRBV4-1; d_call: TRBD2; j_call: TRBJ2-7; cdr3_aa: ASSQTPGLASEQY
v_call: TRBV6-5; d_call: TRBD1; j_call: TRBJ1-1; cdr3_aa: AGGDSENTEAF
v_call: TRBV29-1; d_call: NA; j_call: TRBJ1-1; cdr3_aa: SVEQGLGNTEAF
v_call: TRBV2; d_call: NA; j_call: TRBJ1-5; cdr3_aa: ASSVEGTGQPQH
v_call: TRBV28; d_call: TRBD2; j_call: TRBJ2-1; cdr3_aa: ASSLSQAGGNEQF
v_call: TRBV7-9; d_call: TRBD1; j_call: TRBJ2-3; cdr3_aa: ASSPGTGGTDTQY
v_call: TRBV11-2; d_call: TRBD2; j_call: TRBJ2-7; cdr3_aa: ASSSLAGGAYEQY
v_call: TRBV30; d_call: TRBD2; j_call: TRBJ2-3; cdr3_aa: AYVAGGDTDTQY
v_call: TRBV19; d_call: TRBD1; j_call: TRBJ2-2; cdr3_aa: ASSIRGPGELF
v_call: TRBV2; d_call: TRBD2; j_call: TRBJ2-1; cdr3_aa: ASSPSASGGINEQF
v_call: TRBV28; d_call: TRBD2; j_call: TRBJ2-5; cdr3_aa: ASSLRLAVQLETQY
v_call: TRBV7-9; d_call: TRBD1; j_call: TRBJ1-4; cdr3_aa: ASSATGGRNEKLF
v_call: TRBV5-1; d_call: NA; j_call: TRBJ1-5; cdr3_aa: ASSSGDSNQPQH
v_call: TRBV11-1; d_call: NA; j_call: TRBJ1-4; cdr3_aa: ASSKQQGIGEKLF
v_call: TRBV28; d_call: TRBD2; j_call: TRBJ2-5; cdr3_aa: ASSLSRLALYQETQY
v_call: TRBV11-1; d_call: NA; j_call: TRBJ1-1; cdr3_aa: ASSLAPQGDTEAF
v_call: TRBV6-1; d_call: NA; j_call: TRBJ1-1; cdr3_aa: ASKRDSEAF
v_call: TRBV6-1; d_call: NA; j_call: TRBJ1-3; cdr3_aa: ASSEGGLKILGNTIY
v_call: TRBV6-6; d_call: TRBD1; j_call: TRBJ1-5; cdr3_aa: ASGDRGQPQH
v_call: TRBV19; d_call: TRBD2; j_call: TRBJ2-1; cdr3_aa: ASSPITSGVNNEQF
v_call: TRBV15; d_call: TRBD1; j_call: TRBJ1-6; cdr3_aa: ATSRDGTGDARSSYNSPLH
v_call: TRBV28; d_call: NA; j_call: TRBJ1-5; cdr3_aa: ASSAAAGPQH
v_call: TRBV2; d_call: NA; j_call: TRBJ1-1; cdr3_aa: ATTRDTNTEAF
v_call: TRBV5-5; d_call: NA; j_call: TRBJ2-5; cdr3_aa: ASSPVDLQETQY
v_call: TRBV28; d_call: TRBD2; j_call: TRBJ2-7; cdr3_aa: ASSSEERDNIYEQY
v_call: TRBV2; d_call: NA; j_call: TRBJ2-7; cdr3_aa: ASSGSSVG
v_call: TRBV10-1; d_call: NA; j_call: TRBJ1-2; cdr3_aa: ASRAITNYGYT
v_call: TRBV7-9; d_call: NA; j_call: TRBJ2-1; cdr3_aa: ASRVNGYNEQF
v_call: TRBV5-1; d_call: NA; j_call: TRBJ1-1; cdr3_aa: ASSTLDRMNTEAF
v_call: TRBV28; d_call: NA; j_call: TRBJ2-7; cdr3_aa: ASSLSGTYEQY
v_call: TRBV7-8; d_call: TRBD2; j_call: TRBJ2-3; cdr3_aa: ASSLAIAGADTQY
v_call: TRBV6-6; d_call: TRBD1; j_call: TRBJ1-5; cdr3_aa: ASSYRDRGRGQPQH
v_call: TRBV11-2; d_call: NA; j_call: TRBJ1-4; cdr3_aa: ASSLETVSNEKLF
v_call: TRBV27; d_call: NA; j_call: TRBJ1-5; cdr3_aa: ASRPTAPGQPQH
v_call: TRBV19; d_call: TRBD1; j_call: TRBJ1-2; cdr3_aa: ASSPFVTPGQGKGT
v_call: TRBV18; d_call: TRBD2; j_call: TRBJ2-3; cdr3_aa: ASSPPGLASDTQY
v_call: TRBV30; d_call: NA; j_call: TRBJ2-2; cdr3_aa: AWTPGMGGELF